This T cell receptor beta chain was recovered during a study of molecular identifiers for immune sequencing clone quantification. From the PCR reads, TCRdb called clonotypes with MiXCR, one entry per CDR3 protein. Of 60,000 to 70,000 distinct CDR3 sequences listed, around a sixth are singletons. CDR1 is SGDLS, CDR2 YYNGEE, per germline. This CDR3 spans 15 amino acids. V lost 2 bases to trimming and J lost 1 base, with 12 bases between them. The sample holds one count of this clonotype. A much larger clone is a single base away; this may be a read error. This TCR derives from a human donor in good health. Some libraries in this study had Jurkat cell RNA spiked in. The chain has TRBV9 and TRBJ1-1; D not certain. Sample: naive CD8+ T cells from blood, with Jurkat cell RNA spiked in. The subset was: FACS-sorted CD8+CD4-CCR7+CD45RA+ naive T cells. The chain's CDR3 is CASSVHGFGNTEAFF. In nucleotides, the CDR3 is TGTGCCAGCAGCGTCCACGGCTTCGGGAACACTGAAGCTTTCTTT.